This T cell receptor (beta chain) originates from a study of PD-1 blockade in classical Hodgkin lymphoma. Exposure to brentuximab vedotin varied, and each patient had relapsed following autologous stem cell transplantation. Profiled with immunoSEQ multiplex PCR; TCRdb holds only in-frame clones, not every one. The sample has 13,000 or so clones; 90% to 95% are singletons. Germline lookup yields CDR1 SEHNR and CDR2 FQNEAQ (reference sequence). This CDR3 is 18 amino acids long. With V trimmed by 3 bases and J by 3 bases, 9 bases remained unmatched. J is TRBJ2-3 and V is TRBV7-9; 13 bases agree with TRBD2. This sequence was found in a human donor with classical Hodgkin lymphoma. The sequencing here drew on peripheral blood mononuclear cells (PBMCs), taken at baseline. In DNA, the CDR3 is TGTGCCAGCAGCTTGACTAGCGGGGGGAAGAGAGAAACAGATACGCAGTATTTT. It yields the protein CASSLTSGGKRETDTQYF.